A single sample is the source of the 25 T cell receptor beta chains below, sequenced in a study of blood T cell repertoires in COVID-19. Clones were read by immunoSEQ multiplex PCR, and TCRdb kept only the in-frame ones, dropping some. Seen here are about 240,000 clones, about 87% observed once, and the top ten hold more than 6.5%. The sample taken for sequencing was peripheral blood. These receptor sequences come from a woman in her 70s with active or convalescent COVID-19.

For the CDR3, the DNA is TGTGCCAGCAGCCAACAGGGCCTCTATGGCTACACCTTC. Translated: CASSQQGLYGYTF. The chain couples TRBV13 to TRBJ1-2; perhaps TRBD1 as D (6 bases). Germline V CDR1 and CDR2: PRHDT, FYEKMQ (reference sequence). This CDR3 has 13 amino acids. V lost 5 bases and J 4 bases, leaving 11 bases between the germline ends.

This clone was observed once. The J gene is TRBJ2-3, the V gene TRBV25-1; the match to TRBD2 covers 8 bases. This CDR3 comprises 16 residues. V gave up 8 bases and J gave up 4 bases; unmatched junction bases: 14. The germline V gene encodes CDR1 MGHDK and CDR2 SYGVNS. The CDR3 nucleotides are TGTGCCAGCCGTTTTCATGGGGGCGGGGGGTCAGATACGCAGTATTTT. Translated, it gives CASRFHGGGGSDTQYF.

This chain uses TRBV5-1 with TRBJ2-5, with D perhaps TRBD1 (6 bases). This CDR3 is built from 13 residues. V dropped 4 bases and J dropped 5 bases, with 12 bases sitting between them. Looked up from germline, CDR1 is SGHRS and CDR2 is YFSETQ. Written as DNA, the CDR3 is TGCGCCAGCAGCGAACAGGGCAGGGAGACCCAGTACTTC. Translating gives CASSEQGRETQYF.

The chain carries TRBV5-1 and TRBJ1-2, with 7 bases identical to TRBD1. Germline V gene data show CDR1 as SGHRS and CDR2 as YFSETQ. The length of the CDR3 is 13 residues. With 2 bases clipped from V and 6 bases from J, the junction kept 4 bases outside the gene matches. CDR3: CASSFGTVDGYTF. DNA of the CDR3: TGCGCCAGCAGCTTCGGGACAGTTGATGGCTACACCTTC.

The chain couples TRBV9 to TRBJ2-2; maybe TRBD2 (6 bases). Trimming cost V 3 bases and J 9 bases, with 15 bases left between them. Germline V gene lookup returns CDR1 SGDLS and CDR2 YYNGEE. The length of the CDR3 is 14 residues. The CDR3 is CASSGDWNRRELFF. The CDR3, as DNA: TGTGCCAGCAGCGGGGACTGGAACCGGCGGGAGCTGTTTTTT.

The chain couples TRBV9 to TRBJ2-1; D gene uncertain. V lost 2 bases, J lost 2 bases, and 11 bases lay in between. The CDR3 runs 15 residues. Germline lookup yields CDR1 SGDLS and CDR2 YYNGEE. Written as DNA, the CDR3 is TGTGCCAGCAGCGTTGCTCAGCGCCCCTACAATGAGCAGTTCTTC. This gives the protein CASSVAQRPYNEQFF.

This chain uses TRBV6-5 with TRBJ2-7; 10 bases fit TRBD1. The V and J ends lost 2 bases and 4 bases, in that order; junction bases with no gene match: 5. This CDR3 has 15 residues. Germline CDR1 and CDR2: MNHEY and SVGAGI. CDR3 region: CASSYRDRGPYEQYF. The CDR3 DNA follows: TGTGCCAGCAGTTACCGGGACAGGGGCCCTTACGAGCAGTACTTC.

CDR3 coding DNA: TGTGCCAGCCGAGGGACAGGGGATGGCTACACCTTC. Translation gives CASRGTGDGYTF. V usage is TRBV2 and J usage is TRBJ1-2; 10 positions match TRBD1. Trimming at V came to 8 bases and at J to 6 bases, leaving 3 bases not matched to a gene. This CDR3 region has 12 residues. The germline V gene encodes CDR1 SNHLY and CDR2 FYNNEI.

This clone was found once. The V gene is TRBV18, the J gene TRBJ2-6, with D maybe TRBD1 (6 bases). The V end was cut by 0 bases, the J end by 0 bases, with 6 bases between. There are 16 residues in the CDR3. In germline, CDR1 is KGHSH, CDR2 LQKENI. The CDR3 spells CASSPPTGSGANVLTF. Written as DNA, the CDR3 is TGTGCCAGCTCACCACCGACAGGCTCTGGGGCCAACGTCCTGACTTTC.

The chain uses TRBV19 and TRBJ1-4; perhaps TRBD1 as D (5 bases). CDR3 length equals 15 residues. Trimming left V 4 bases short and J 4 bases short, with 13 bases between. Germline values: CDR1 LNHDA, CDR2 SQIVND (reference sequence). CDR3 residues: CASSNPRDNNEKLFF. The CDR3 DNA follows: TGTGCCAGTAGTAACCCCAGGGATAATAATGAAAAACTGTTTTTT. Together with reference TRBV19 and TRBJ1-4, the CDR3 gives the full variable domain: DGGITQSPKYLFRKEGQNVTLSCEQNLNHDAMYWYRQDPGQGLRLIYYSQIVNDFQKGDIAEGYSVSREKKESFPLTVTSAQKNPTAFYLCASSNPRDNNEKLFFGSGTQLSVL.

This clone was seen only a few times. This chain links TRBV19 with TRBJ1-1; 7 nucleotides line up with TRBD1. J gave up 1 base and V 1 base, and 0 bases lay outside the gene matches. The germline V gene has CDR1 LNHDA and CDR2 SQIVND (reference sequence). The CDR3 totals 14 residues. CDR3 sequence reads: CASSIGTGNTEAFF. The CDR3 DNA reads as TGTGCCAGTAGTATAGGGACAGGGAACACTGAAGCTTTCTTT.

The chain couples TRBV4-1 to TRBJ1-6; D is unclear. Trimming cost V 4 bases and J 8 bases, with 12 bases left between them. CDR1 is MGHRA, CDR2 YSYEKL, per germline. The CDR3 runs 14 residues. CDR3 protein: CASSLGLDDSPLHF. Here the CDR3 DNA reads TGCGCCAGCAGCCTTGGGCTTGATGATTCACCCCTCCACTTT.

The chain employs TRBV12-3 or TRBV12-4 and TRBJ2-5; TRBD1 is a possible D gene (7 bases). V lost 10 bases to trimming and J lost 5 bases, with 17 bases between them. The CDR3 runs 13 residues. The CDR3 nucleotides read TGTGCCACCCGCCCAGGGGGGAGGGAGACCCAGTACTTC. This sequence encodes CATRPGGRETQYF.

V gene TRBV19 combines with J gene TRBJ1-4, with 9 bases lining up with TRBD1. The CDR3 totals 17 residues. The V segment lost 1 base and the J segment 4 bases; nucleotides outside the gene matches: 7. CDR1 is LNHDA and CDR2 is SQIVND in the germline V gene (reference sequence). This CDR3 is CASSIAGQGIGNEKLFF. CDR3 nucleotide sequence: TGTGCCAGTAGTATAGCGGGACAGGGCATCGGTAATGAAAAACTGTTTTTT.

The chain joins TRBV19 to TRBJ2-3; 7 bases align to TRBD1. Germline lookup yields CDR1 LNHDA and CDR2 SQIVND (reference sequence). The junction had 7 bases not matched to a gene; V was cut back by 4 bases and J by 3 bases. The CDR3 totals 15 residues. CDR3 residues: CASSKRTGQTDTQYF. The DNA of the CDR3 is TGTGCCAGTAGTAAAAGGACAGGCCAAACAGATACGCAGTATTTT. Full variable domain (rest looked up from reference TRBV19 and TRBJ2-3): DGGITQSPKYLFRKEGQNVTLSCEQNLNHDAMYWYRQDPGQGLRLIYYSQIVNDFQKGDIAEGYSVSREKKESFPLTVTSAQKNPTAFYLCASSKRTGQTDTQYFGPGTRLTVL.

V and J are TRBV7-2 and TRBJ1-4; no clear D gene. Trimming took 6 bases from V and 3 from J, leaving 11 bases between them. CDR1 is SGHTA, CDR2 FQGNSA, per germline. The CDR3 is made up of 14 amino acids. CDR3 sequence: CASSPRRSNEKLFF. The DNA of the CDR3 is TGTGCCAGCAGTCCTCGGAGGTCTAATGAAAAACTGTTTTTT.

The CDR3 DNA sequence: TGTGCCAGCTCACCTGAGGAGTTCGAGCAGTACTTC. Protein product: CASSPEEFEQYF. The V and J genes are TRBV18 and TRBJ2-7; the D is unclear. This CDR3 has 12 amino acids. Deletions cut 3 bases from V and 6 bases from J, with 9 bases between. Looked up from germline, CDR1 is KGHSH and CDR2 is LQKENI.

This clone was picked up many times. The CDR3 spells CASSPQQGKVDGYTF. In nucleotides, the CDR3 is TGTGCCAGCTCACCACAACAGGGGAAGGTTGATGGCTACACCTTC. The chain is built from TRBV18 and TRBJ1-2; 7 bases align to TRBD1. Trimming took 1 base from V and 6 from J; bases not matched to a gene: 8. CDR1 and CDR2 from the germline V gene are KGHSH and LQKENI. The CDR3 is 15 residues long.

DNA of the CDR3: TGTGCCGCCCCGGGCCGCGGGGAAAAACTGTTTTTT. Its protein is CAAPGRGEKLFF. The chain links TRBV14 to TRBJ1-4; unclear D gene. Germline V CDR1 and CDR2: SGHDN, FVKESK. The germline V and J ends were trimmed by 11 bases and 8 bases, with 15 bases remaining between them. The CDR3 totals 12 residues.

There are a few counts of this clone. The chain joins TRBV3-1 (or the pseudogene TRBV3-2) to TRBJ2-2, with D possibly TRBD2 on 6 matching bases. V was pared by 5 bases and J by 8 bases, with 9 bases between. Germline V CDR1 and CDR2: LGHDT, YNNKEL (reference sequence). The CDR3 contains 12 residues. CDR3 in DNA: TGTGCCAGCAGCTGGGCGGGAGGGGAGCTGTTTTTT. Translation: CASSWAGGELFF.

The table lists this clone with a count of one. V usage is TRBV7-9 and J usage is TRBJ2-1; D may be TRBD2 (6 bases). V dropped 3 bases and J dropped 6 bases, with 15 bases sitting between them. The length of the CDR3 is 15 residues. Germline CDR1 reads SEHNR; CDR2 reads FQNEAQ (reference sequence). The CDR3 sequence is CASSFGGSGGNEQFF. The DNA for the CDR3 is TGTGCCAGCAGCTTTGGGGGGAGTGGAGGCAATGAGCAGTTCTTC.

The V call is TRBV29-1, the J call TRBJ2-7, with TRBD2 matching over 10 bases. Trimming at V came to 0 bases and at J to 3 bases, leaving 8 bases not matched to a gene. The germline V gene has CDR1 SQVTM and CDR2 ANQGSEA. The CDR3 totals 16 residues. The CDR3 reads CSVEEQRGGLYYEQYF. Here the CDR3 DNA reads TGCAGCGTTGAAGAACAGCGGGGGGGCCTCTACTACGAGCAGTACTTC.

The rearrangement links TRBV6-1 to TRBJ2-1; 11 bases are shared with TRBD2. The V gene's germline CDR1 is MNHNS and CDR2 SASEGT. The CDR3 has 16 amino acids. The ends lost 4 bases at V and 6 bases at J; junction bases unmatched: 8. CDR3 in amino acids: CASSVSGGVLGNEQFF. Here the CDR3 DNA reads TGTGCCAGCAGTGTTAGCGGGGGGGTTCTTGGCAATGAGCAGTTCTTC.

This clone was observed once. J is TRBJ2-7 and V is TRBV18; possibly TRBD1 for D (6 bases). Per germline, CDR1 KGHSH and CDR2 LQKENI. Trimming shortened V by 2 bases and J by 3 bases, and 14 bases separated the two germline ends. The CDR3 covers 15 residues. CDR3 loop: CASSPMGALVYEQYF. Here the CDR3 DNA reads TGTGCCAGCTCACCAATGGGGGCGTTGGTCTACGAGCAGTACTTC.

This clone was seen only a few times. The CDR3 region is CASSYTGEFGNTIYF. In nucleotides, the CDR3 is TGTGCCAGCAGTTACACAGGCGAGTTCGGAAACACCATATATTTT. The genes are TRBV6-5 and TRBJ1-3; D may be TRBD1 (5 bases). There are 15 residues in the CDR3. Deletions cut 2 bases from V and 4 bases from J, with 12 bases between. Germline V gene data show CDR1 as MNHEY and CDR2 as SVGAGI.